Below, 16 T cell receptor beta chains from the same sample are listed, as sequenced in a study of blood T cell repertoires in COVID-19. TCRdb keeps only in-frame clones here, not all; method: immunoSEQ multiplex PCR. The table includes 97,000 or so clones, 82% detected once. Material for sequencing was peripheral blood. The receptors shown here come from an elderly man with acute or convalescent COVID-19.

This chain joins TRBV29-1 and TRBJ1-1; D gene uncertain. This CDR3 has 11 amino acids. V was shortened by 6 bases and J by 5 bases, with 10 bases between the two germline ends. The germline CDR1 and CDR2 sequences are SQVTM and ANQGSEA. The CDR3 sequence: CSVESRTEAFF. For the CDR3, the DNA is TGCAGCGTGGAGAGTAGGACTGAAGCTTTCTTT.

Regarding this clone: Other DNA variants within this sample encode the same CDR3. CDR3 region: CASSLQGGNQPQHF. The CDR3 DNA sequence: TGTGCCAGCAGCCTACAGGGAGGCAATCAGCCCCAGCATTTT. This chain links TRBV7-9 with TRBJ1-5; TRBD1 might be the D (6 bases). Trimming took off 5 bases at V and 2 bases at J, with 10 bases between the two ends. This CDR3 contains 14 residues. Germline-derived CDR1 and CDR2 are SEHNR and FQNEAQ (reference sequence).

The chain links TRBV2 to TRBJ2-7, with 9 bases lining up with TRBD1. The ends lost 4 bases at V and 3 bases at J; junction bases unmatched: 7. CDR3 length: 15 amino acids. The V gene's germline CDR1 is SNHLY and CDR2 FYNNEI. This chain's CDR3 is CASSAGQGLDYEQYF. As DNA, the CDR3 is TGTGCCAGCAGTGCGGGACAGGGCCTAGACTACGAGCAGTACTTC.

The gene calls are TRBV19 and TRBJ2-7; TRBD1 agrees at 8 bases. In germline, CDR1 is LNHDA, CDR2 SQIVND (reference sequence). This CDR3 comprises 14 residues. V trimming: 5 bases; J trimming: 0 bases; junction bases outside the gene matches: 3. CDR3 nucleotide sequence: TGTGCCAGTAGTCTCGACAGGGGCTCCTACGAGCAGTACTTC. Amino acids: CASSLDRGSYEQYF. The complete variable domain, with remaining parts taken from reference TRBV19 and TRBJ2-7, reads DGGITQSPKYLFRKEGQNVTLSCEQNLNHDAMYWYRQDPGQGLRLIYYSQIVNDFQKGDIAEGYSVSREKKESFPLTVTSAQKNPTAFYLCASSLDRGSYEQYFGPGTRLTVT.

The chain employs TRBV19 and TRBJ1-5; D remains unclear. V lost 7 bases to trimming and J lost 2 bases, with 6 bases between them. Per germline, CDR1 LNHDA and CDR2 SQIVND (reference sequence). There are 12 residues in the CDR3. CDR3 sequence: CASTRGNQPQHF. Written as DNA, the CDR3 is TGTGCCAGTACTCGGGGCAATCAGCCCCAGCATTTT. The whole variable domain, remainder taken from reference TRBV19 and TRBJ1-5, is DGGITQSPKYLFRKEGQNVTLSCEQNLNHDAMYWYRQDPGQGLRLIYYSQIVNDFQKGDIAEGYSVSREKKESFPLTVTSAQKNPTAFYLCASTRGNQPQHFGDGTRLSIL.

The CDR3, as DNA: TGTGCCAGCAGCTTACACCATAATTCACCCCTCCACTTT. Protein: CASSLHHNSPLHF. The chain uses TRBV5-8 and TRBJ1-6; D ambiguous. Germline assignment: CDR1 SGHTS and CDR2 YDEGEE. The CDR3 is 13 residues long. With 2 bases removed from V and 5 bases from J, the gap between germline ends came to 5 bases. Drawing the rest from reference TRBV5-8 and TRBJ1-6, the complete variable domain is EAGVTQSPTHLIKTRGQQATLRCSPISGHTSVYWYQQALGLGLQFLLWYDEGEERNRGNFPPRFSGRQFPNYSSELNVNALELEDSALYLCASSLHHNSPLHFGNGTRLTVT.

The V call is TRBV18, the J call TRBJ2-5; possibly TRBD2 for D (5 bases). The CDR3 covers 13 residues. CDR1 and CDR2 (germline): KGHSH, LQKENI. Trimming removed 4 bases from V and 5 bases from J, with 11 bases in between. Here the CDR3 DNA reads TGTGCCAGCTCACTCCAGCCGGGGGAGACCCAGTACTTC. Its translation is CASSLQPGETQYF.

The chain combines TRBV19 with TRBJ1-1; D is unresolved. The V end lost 6 bases, the J end lost 2 bases, and 10 bases lay between the germline ends. Germline CDR1 and CDR2: LNHDA and SQIVND (reference sequence). The CDR3 is 13 residues long. DNA of the CDR3: TGTGCCAGTAGACAAGGAGGAAACACTGAAGCTTTCTTT. It yields the protein CASRQGGNTEAFF.

CDR3 protein: CASSMSTLVNEQFF. In DNA form, the CDR3 reads TGTGCCAGTAGTATGTCGACACTGGTTAATGAGCAGTTCTTC. The V gene is TRBV19, the J gene TRBJ2-1; D gene ambiguous. CDR1 is LNHDA and CDR2 is SQIVND in the germline V gene (reference sequence). V was trimmed by 3 bases and J by 7 bases, leaving 13 bases between them. CDR3 size: 14 residues.

The V gene is TRBV7-6, the J gene TRBJ1-1; D is ambiguous. The CDR3 loop spans 14 amino acids. V gave up 5 bases and J gave up 4 bases, with 14 bases separating them. Germline CDR1 SGHVS, CDR2 FNYEAQ. As DNA, the CDR3 is TGTGCCAGCAGCACTTCGGGGAGTGGCACTGAAGCTTTCTTT. It codes for CASSTSGSGTEAFF.

This clone has a handful of counts. The chain carries TRBV30 and TRBJ1-1; D uncertain. From germline, CDR1 is GTSNPN and CDR2 SVGIG (reference sequence). The CDR3 has 19 residues. V lost 0 bases and J 0 bases, leaving 23 bases between the germline ends. CDR3 amino acids: CAWSVPNQMWRMMNTEAFF. CDR3 bases: TGTGCCTGGAGTGTACCGAACCAGATGTGGCGGATGATGAACACTGAAGCTTTCTTT.

The rearrangement uses TRBV2 and TRBJ2-5, with TRBD2 matching 7 bases. CDR1 and CDR2 from the germline V gene are SNHLY and FYNNEI. With 1 base clipped from V and 4 bases from J, the junction kept 9 bases outside the gene matches. This CDR3 has 16 residues. The CDR3 DNA reads TGTGCCAGCAGTGAAGAGGGAGGGAGCCTAGCAGAGACCCAGTACTTC. Its protein is CASSEEGGSLAETQYF.

This chain connects TRBV3-1 (or the pseudogene TRBV3-2) to TRBJ1-1, with D tentatively TRBD1 (5 bases). Trimming took off 4 bases at V and 4 bases at J, with 16 bases between the two ends. Germline values: CDR1 LGHDT, CDR2 YNNKEL (reference sequence). This CDR3 comprises 15 residues. In DNA, the CDR3 is TGTGCCAGCAGCCGAGCATTCAGGGTAAGCACTGAAGCTTTCTTT. Its translation: CASSRAFRVSTEAFF.

The gene calls are TRBV5-1 and TRBJ1-2; possibly TRBD1 for D (6 bases). V lost 0 bases, J lost 4 bases, and 13 bases lay in between. Germline-derived CDR1 and CDR2 are SGHRS and YFSETQ. CDR3 length: 15 amino acids. The CDR3 nucleotides read TGCGCCAGCAGCTTGGCCCAGGGGTTCCCCTATGGCTACACCTTC. It codes for CASSLAQGFPYGYTF.

Details on this clone: A junction boundary mismatches the germline segment, possibly from a read error. The V call is TRBV15, the J call TRBJ2-1; possibly TRBD1 for D (5 bases). The germline gives CDR1 LNHNV, CDR2 YYDKDF (reference sequence). The CDR3 has 12 residues. CDR3 loop: CATSGDSNEQFF. The CDR3 DNA reads TGTGCCACCAGCGGAGACAGCAATGAGCAGTTCTTC.

This chain connects TRBV30 to TRBJ2-5; 11 positions agree with TRBD2. Germline CDR1 GTSNPN, CDR2 SVGIG (reference sequence). The CDR3 spans 19 residues. Trimming took 2 bases from V and 0 from J; bases not matched to a gene: 14. The CDR3 spells CAWSFVAGLAATYQETQYF. Written as DNA, the CDR3 is TGTGCCTGGAGTTTTGTCGCGGGACTAGCGGCCACGTACCAAGAGACCCAGTACTTC.